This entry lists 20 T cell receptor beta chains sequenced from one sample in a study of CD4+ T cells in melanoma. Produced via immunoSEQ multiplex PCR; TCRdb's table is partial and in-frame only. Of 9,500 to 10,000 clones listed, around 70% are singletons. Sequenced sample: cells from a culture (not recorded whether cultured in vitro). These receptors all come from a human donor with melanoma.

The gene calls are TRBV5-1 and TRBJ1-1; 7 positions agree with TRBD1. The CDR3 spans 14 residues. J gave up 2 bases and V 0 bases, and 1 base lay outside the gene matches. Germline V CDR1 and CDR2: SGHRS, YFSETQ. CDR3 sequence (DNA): TGCGCCAGCAGCTTGGAGGGGGCCAACACTGAAGCTTTCTTT. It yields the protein CASSLEGANTEAFF.

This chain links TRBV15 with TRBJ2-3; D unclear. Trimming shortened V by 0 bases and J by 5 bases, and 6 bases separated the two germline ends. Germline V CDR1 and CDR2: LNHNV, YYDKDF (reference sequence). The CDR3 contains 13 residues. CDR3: CATSRESQDTQYF. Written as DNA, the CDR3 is TGTGCCACCAGCAGAGAGAGTCAAGATACGCAGTATTTT.

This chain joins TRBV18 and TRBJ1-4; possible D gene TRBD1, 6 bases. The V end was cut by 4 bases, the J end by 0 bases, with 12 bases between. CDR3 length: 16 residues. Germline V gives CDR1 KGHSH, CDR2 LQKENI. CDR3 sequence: CASSRRTASTNEKLFF. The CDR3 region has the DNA TGTGCCAGCTCACGACGGACAGCTTCAACTAATGAAAAACTGTTTTTT.

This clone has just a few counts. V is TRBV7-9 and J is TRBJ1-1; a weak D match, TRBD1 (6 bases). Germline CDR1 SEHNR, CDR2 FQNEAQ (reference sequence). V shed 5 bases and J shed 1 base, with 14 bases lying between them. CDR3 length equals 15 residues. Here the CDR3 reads CASSQGGGWNTEAFF. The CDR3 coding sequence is TGTGCCAGCAGCCAAGGGGGGGGATGGAACACTGAAGCTTTCTTT.

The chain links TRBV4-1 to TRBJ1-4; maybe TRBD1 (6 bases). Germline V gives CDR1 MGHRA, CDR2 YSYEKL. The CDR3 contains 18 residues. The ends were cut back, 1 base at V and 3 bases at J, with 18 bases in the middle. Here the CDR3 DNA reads TGCGCCAGCAGCCAAGCACGGGGGGGCATAGTGGCTAATGAAAAACTGTTTTTT. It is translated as CASSQARGGIVANEKLFF.

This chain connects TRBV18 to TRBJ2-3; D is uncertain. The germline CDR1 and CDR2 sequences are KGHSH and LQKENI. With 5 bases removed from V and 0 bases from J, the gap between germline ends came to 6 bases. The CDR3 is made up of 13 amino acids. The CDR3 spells CASSGSSTDTQYF. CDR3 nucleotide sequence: TGTGCCAGCTCAGGCTCTAGCACAGATACGCAGTATTTT. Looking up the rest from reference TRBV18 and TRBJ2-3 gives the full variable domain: NAGVMQNPRHLVRRRGQEARLRCSPMKGHSHVYWYRQLPEEGLKFMVYLQKENIIDESGMPKERFSAEFPKEGPSILRIQQVVRGDSAAYFCASSGSSTDTQYFGPGTRLTVL.

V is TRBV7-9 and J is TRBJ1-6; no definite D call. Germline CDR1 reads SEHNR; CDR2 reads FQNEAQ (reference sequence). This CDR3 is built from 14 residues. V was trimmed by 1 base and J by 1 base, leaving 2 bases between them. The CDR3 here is CASSLGSYNSPLHF. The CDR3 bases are TGTGCCAGCAGCTTAGGTTCCTATAATTCACCCCTCCACTTT. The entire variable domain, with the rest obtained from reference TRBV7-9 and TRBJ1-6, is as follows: DTGVSQNPRHKITKRGQNVTFRCDPISEHNRLYWYRQTLGQGPEFLTYFQNEAQLEKSRLLSDRFSAERPKGSFSTLEIQRTEQGDSAMYLCASSLGSYNSPLHFGNGTRLTVT.

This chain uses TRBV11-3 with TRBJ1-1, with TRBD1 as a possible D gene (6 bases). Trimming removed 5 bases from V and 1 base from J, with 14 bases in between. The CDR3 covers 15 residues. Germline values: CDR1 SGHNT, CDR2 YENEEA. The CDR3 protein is CASSQGGGWNTEAFF. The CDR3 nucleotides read TGTGCCAGCAGCCAAGGGGGGGGATGGAACACTGAAGCTTTCTTT.

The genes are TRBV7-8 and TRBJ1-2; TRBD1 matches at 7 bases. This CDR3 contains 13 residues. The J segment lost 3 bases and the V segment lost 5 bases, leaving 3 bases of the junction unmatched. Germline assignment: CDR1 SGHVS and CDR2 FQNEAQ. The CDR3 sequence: CASSPTGDYGYTF. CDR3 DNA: TGTGCCAGCAGCCCTACAGGGGACTATGGCTACACCTTC.

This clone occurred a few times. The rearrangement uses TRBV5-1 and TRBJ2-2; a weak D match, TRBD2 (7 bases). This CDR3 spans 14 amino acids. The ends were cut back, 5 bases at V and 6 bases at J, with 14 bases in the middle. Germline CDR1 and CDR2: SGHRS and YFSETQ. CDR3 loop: CASRSGGPAGELFF. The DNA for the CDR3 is TGCGCCAGCAGGTCCGGGGGGCCCGCCGGGGAGCTGTTTTTT.

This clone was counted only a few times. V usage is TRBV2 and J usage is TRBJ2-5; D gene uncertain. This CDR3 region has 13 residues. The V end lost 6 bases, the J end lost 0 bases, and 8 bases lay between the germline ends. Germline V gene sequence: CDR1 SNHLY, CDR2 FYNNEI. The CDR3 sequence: CASSSINQETQYF. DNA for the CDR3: TGTGCCAGCAGCTCTATAAACCAAGAGACCCAGTACTTC.

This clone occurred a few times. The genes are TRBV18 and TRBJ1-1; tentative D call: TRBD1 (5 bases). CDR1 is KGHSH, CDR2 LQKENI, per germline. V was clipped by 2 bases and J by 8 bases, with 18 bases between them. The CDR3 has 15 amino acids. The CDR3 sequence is CASSPEGRSLVEAFF. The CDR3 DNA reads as TGTGCCAGCTCACCAGAGGGGCGATCCCTCGTGGAAGCTTTCTTT.

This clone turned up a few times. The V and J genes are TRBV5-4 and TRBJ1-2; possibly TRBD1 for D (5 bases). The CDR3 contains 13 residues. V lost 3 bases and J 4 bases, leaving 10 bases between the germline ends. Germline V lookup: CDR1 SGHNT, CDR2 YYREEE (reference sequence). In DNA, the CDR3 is TGTGCCAGCAGCTCGGGGGGTCGCTATGGCTACACCTTC. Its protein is CASSSGGRYGYTF.

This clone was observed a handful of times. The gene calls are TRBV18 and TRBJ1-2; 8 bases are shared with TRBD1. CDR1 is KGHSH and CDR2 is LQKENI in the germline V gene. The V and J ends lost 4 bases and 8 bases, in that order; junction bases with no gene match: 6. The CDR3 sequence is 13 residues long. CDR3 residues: CASSRTGLGGYTF. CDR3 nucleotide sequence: TGTGCCAGCTCACGGACAGGGTTAGGCGGCTACACCTTC.

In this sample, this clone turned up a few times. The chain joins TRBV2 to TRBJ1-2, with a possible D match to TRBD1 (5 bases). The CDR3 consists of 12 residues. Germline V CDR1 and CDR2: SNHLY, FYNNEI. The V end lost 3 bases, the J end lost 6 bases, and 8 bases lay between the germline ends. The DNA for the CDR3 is TGTGCCAGCAGTGACCTGGGGGATGGCTACACCTTC. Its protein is CASSDLGDGYTF.

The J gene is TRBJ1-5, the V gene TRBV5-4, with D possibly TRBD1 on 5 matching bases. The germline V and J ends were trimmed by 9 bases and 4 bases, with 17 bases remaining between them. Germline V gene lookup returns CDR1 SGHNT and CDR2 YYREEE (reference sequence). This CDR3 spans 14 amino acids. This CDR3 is CAIRNRRTNQPQHF. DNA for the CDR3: TGTGCCATCCGAAACAGGAGAACGAATCAGCCCCAGCATTTT.

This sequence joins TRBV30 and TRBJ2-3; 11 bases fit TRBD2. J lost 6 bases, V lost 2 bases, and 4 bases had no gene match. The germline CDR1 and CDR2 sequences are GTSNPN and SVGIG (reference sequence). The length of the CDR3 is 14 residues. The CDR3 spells CAWSPLAGVDTQYF. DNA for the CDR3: TGTGCCTGGAGTCCACTAGCGGGGGTTGATACGCAGTATTTT.

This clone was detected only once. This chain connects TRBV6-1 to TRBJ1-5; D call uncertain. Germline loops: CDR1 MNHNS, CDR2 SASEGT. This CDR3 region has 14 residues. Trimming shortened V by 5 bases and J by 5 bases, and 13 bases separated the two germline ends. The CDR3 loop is CASSRRRTYQPQHF. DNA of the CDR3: TGTGCCAGCAGTCGCCGCAGAACATATCAGCCCCAGCATTTT.

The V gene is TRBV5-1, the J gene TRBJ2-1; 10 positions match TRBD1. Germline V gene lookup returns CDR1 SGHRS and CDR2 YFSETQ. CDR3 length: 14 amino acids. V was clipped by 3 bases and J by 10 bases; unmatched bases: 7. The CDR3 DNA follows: TGCGCCAGCAGCTGGGGACAGGGGCGGCGGGAGCAGTTCTTC. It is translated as CASSWGQGRREQFF.

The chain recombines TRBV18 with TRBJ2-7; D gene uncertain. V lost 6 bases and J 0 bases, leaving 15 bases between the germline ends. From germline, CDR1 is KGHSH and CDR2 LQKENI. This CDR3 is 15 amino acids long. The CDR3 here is CASSADHRSSYEQYF. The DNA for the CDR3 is TGTGCCAGCTCGGCGGACCACCGGAGCTCCTACGAGCAGTACTTC.